Following are 20 T cell receptor beta chains from one sample sequenced in a study of blood T cells in healthy people across ages. Combining a sample-barcoded 5' primer with a J-beta primer mix, a second PCR ran for about 6 to 12 cycles. Using its own MiXCR run on the 5' RACE reads, TCRdb lists one record per CDR3 protein. This sample carries more than 1 million distinct CDR3 sequences, 35% to 50% of them seen once, and the ten largest clones take 15% to 20%. Sequenced material: blood. These receptors were taken from an older woman in good health.

This clonotype showed up just a few times. V usage is TRBV5-1 and J usage is TRBJ2-3, with 7 nucleotides matching TRBD2. With V trimmed by 2 bases and J by 5 bases, 8 bases remained unmatched. This CDR3 has 15 residues. Per the germline V gene, CDR1 is SGHRS and CDR2 is YFSETQ. For the CDR3, the DNA is TGCGCCAGCAGCTTAGGCGCGGGGAGGGGAGATACGCAGTATTTT. This encodes CASSLGAGRGDTQYF. Full variable domain (remainder filled in from reference TRBV5-1 and TRBJ2-3): KAGVTQTPRYLIKTRGQQVTLSCSPISGHRSVSWYQQTPGQGLQFLFEYFSETQRNKGNFPGRFSGRQFSNSRSEMNVSTLELGDSALYLCASSLGAGRGDTQYFGPGTRLTVL.

This sequence joins TRBV9 and TRBJ2-5; the match to TRBD2 covers 7 bases. The germline gives CDR1 SGDLS, CDR2 YYNGEE. CDR3 length: 14 amino acids. The J segment lost 7 bases and the V segment lost 0 bases, leaving 6 bases of the junction unmatched. CDR3 nucleotides: TGTGCCAGCAGCGTAGGTGGGGAGGGATGGACCCAGTACTTC. Amino acid sequence: CASSVGGEGWTQYF.

This clonotype came up once. The chain combines TRBV6-5 with TRBJ2-7; 7 bases are shared with TRBD2. V was pared by 7 bases and J by 3 bases, with 3 bases of the junction left unmatched. This CDR3 is built from 12 residues. The germline V gene has CDR1 MNHEY and CDR2 SVGAGI. CDR3 residues: CASKGLGYEQYF. The CDR3 DNA follows: TGTGCCAGCAAAGGACTAGGCTACGAGCAGTACTTC.

This chain connects TRBV6-5 to TRBJ2-1; no firm D call. The CDR3 length is 15 residues. V lost 6 bases and J lost 0, with 12 bases in between. The germline CDR1 and CDR2 sequences are MNHEY and SVGAGI. The DNA of the CDR3 is TGTGCCAGCAGCCCTGCGGCAAACTCCTACAATGAGCAGTTCTTC. This gives the protein CASSPAANSYNEQFF.

The chain links TRBV27 to TRBJ2-7, with 7 bases matching TRBD2. The CDR3 spans 15 residues. Germline assignment: CDR1 MNHEY and CDR2 SMNVEV (reference sequence). V shed 0 bases, J shed 2 bases, and the junction held 4 bases outside the gene matches. This chain's CDR3 is CASSLSRRETYEQYF. The CDR3 region has the DNA TGTGCCAGCAGTTTATCGAGGCGGGAGACCTACGAGCAGTACTTC.

V and J are TRBV6-5 and TRBJ2-1; 15 bases fit TRBD2. Germline-derived CDR1 and CDR2 are MNHEY and SVGAGI. V lost 7 bases to trimming and J lost 11 bases; unmatched junction nucleotides: 6. The CDR3 is 14 residues long. The CDR3 DNA follows: TGTGCCAGCACCTCCGGGACTAGCGGGAGGCAGCAGTTCTTC. This encodes CASTSGTSGRQQFF.

This clonotype has only a few counts. The genes are TRBV15 and TRBJ2-4; 9 bases fit TRBD1. Per germline, CDR1 LNHNV and CDR2 YYDKDF (reference sequence). CDR3 length: 16 amino acids. J gave up 3 bases and V 1 base, and 4 bases lay outside the gene matches. In nucleotides, the CDR3 is TGTGCCACCAGCAGAGGGGCGGGACAGGGCAAAAACATTCAGTACTTC. Its translation: CATSRGAGQGKNIQYF. The variable domain in full, with the rest retrieved from reference TRBV15 and TRBJ2-4, is DAMVIQNPRYQVTQFGKPVTLSCSQTLNHNVMYWYQQKSSQAPKLLFHYYDKDFNNEADTPDNFQSRRPNTSFCFLDIRSPGLGDTAMYLCATSRGAGQGKNIQYFGAGTRLSVL.

This chain uses TRBV27 with TRBJ1-1; TRBD1 might be the D (5 bases). Germline assignment: CDR1 MNHEY and CDR2 SMNVEV (reference sequence). The CDR3 is 14 amino acids. The V and J ends lost 7 bases and 0 bases respectively, with 12 bases between them. CDR3 in amino acids: CASIPGGVNTEAFF. The CDR3 nucleotides are TGTGCCAGCATACCCGGAGGGGTGAACACTGAAGCTTTCTTT.

V is TRBV5-1 and J is TRBJ2-1; 7 bases are a match to TRBD1. Trimming cost V 4 bases and J 10 bases; bases outside gene matches: 11. This CDR3 has 14 residues. CDR1 SGHRS and CDR2 YFSETQ come from the germline V gene. CDR3 nucleotides: TGCGCCAGCAGCCTCGGGGCAGGGGGAGCGGAGCAGTTCTTC. This encodes CASSLGAGGAEQFF.

This clonotype was seen only a few times. The chain recombines TRBV6-1 with TRBJ1-5; the D gene is possibly TRBD1 (5 bases). CDR1 is MNHNS and CDR2 is SASEGT in the germline V gene. The V end lost 7 bases, the J end lost 4 bases, and 17 bases lay between the germline ends. The CDR3 runs to 15 residues. Written as DNA, the CDR3 is TGTGCCAGCACCCCGGGGGGAGGGCTTAATCAGCCCCAGCATTTT. As protein: CASTPGGGLNQPQHF.

This clonotype has more than one count but fewer than ten. V usage is TRBV28 and J usage is TRBJ1-2, with D possibly being TRBD1 (6 bases). The germline V gene encodes CDR1 MDHEN and CDR2 SYDVKM. The CDR3 length is 14 residues. Trimming pared 7 bases from V and 5 bases from J, leaving 17 bases between. In DNA, the CDR3 is TGTGCCAGCACCCTAACCCTGGACAGTTATGGCTACACCTTC. This gives the protein CASTLTLDSYGYTF.

The V gene is TRBV6-5, the J gene TRBJ2-7; the D gene is possibly TRBD1 (6 bases). Germline CDR1 MNHEY, CDR2 SVGAGI. There are 18 residues in the CDR3. The V end lost 4 bases, the J end lost 3 bases, and 25 bases lay between the germline ends. The CDR3 region has the DNA TGTGCCAGCAGTTCCGGGATCCCCCAGGGGTACAGACACTACGAGCAGTACTTC. Protein product: CASSSGIPQGYRHYEQYF.

V is TRBV7-8 and J is TRBJ1-2; possible D gene TRBD1, 6 bases. The CDR3 runs to 14 residues. The germline V gene encodes CDR1 SGHVS and CDR2 FQNEAQ. The V and J ends lost 1 base and 6 bases respectively, with 12 bases between them. This CDR3 is CASSLEQGLDGYTF. The CDR3 DNA is TGTGCCAGCAGCTTAGAACAGGGACTGGATGGCTACACCTTC. The full variable domain, its missing parts supplied by reference TRBV7-8 and TRBJ1-2, is GAGVSQSPRYKVAKRGQDVALRCDPISGHVSLFWYQQALGQGPEFLTYFQNEAQLDKSGLPSDRFFAERPEGSVSTLKIQRTQQEDSAVYLCASSLEQGLDGYTFGSGTRLTVV.

This clonotype has more than one count but fewer than ten. This chain's CDR3 is CASSLLAGAGEQFF. The DNA of the CDR3 is TGTGCCAGCAGCCTTTTAGCGGGAGCTGGTGAGCAGTTCTTC. This chain links TRBV12-3 or TRBV12-4 with TRBJ2-1; 9 bases line up with TRBD2. The CDR3 runs to 14 residues. The V gene end was trimmed by 6 bases and the J gene end by 9 bases; junction bases not matched to a gene: 9.

This clonotype has a handful of counts. The gene calls are TRBV4-2 and TRBJ1-5; 10 bases align to TRBD1. J was trimmed by 0 bases and V by 5 bases; bases with no gene match: 7. The CDR3 runs to 17 residues. The germline V gene has CDR1 LGHNA and CDR2 YNFKEQ. The CDR3 DNA is TGTGCCAGCAGCGCGGGGACAGGGGCGGATAGCAATCAGCCCCAGCATTTT. Amino acids: CASSAGTGADSNQPQHF.

V usage is TRBV6-6 and J usage is TRBJ2-3; 9 nucleotides line up with TRBD2. This CDR3 region has 14 residues. CDR1 is MNHNY, CDR2 SVGAGI, per germline (reference sequence). Trimming took 6 bases from V and 8 from J; bases not matched to a gene: 9. The CDR3 DNA sequence: TGTGCCAGCAGCTTAGCGGGAGCCATAATTACGCAGTATTTT. Its protein is CASSLAGAIITQYF.

The chain has TRBV15 and TRBJ2-1, with 14 bases aligning to TRBD2. The CDR3 runs 15 residues. Germline loops: CDR1 LNHNV, CDR2 YYDKDF (reference sequence). Unmatched junction bases numbered 4, after V lost 3 bases and J lost 9 bases. The CDR3 DNA reads as TGTGCCACCAGCAGGGGACTAGCGGGAGAGGGTGAGCAGTTCTTC. Translated, it gives CATSRGLAGEGEQFF.

V is TRBV3-1 and J is TRBJ2-7, with D uncertain. Germline CDR1 and CDR2: LGHDT and YNNKEL (reference sequence). Trimming removed 6 bases from V and 1 base from J, with 10 bases in between. The CDR3 extends over 13 amino acids. In DNA, the CDR3 is TGTGCCAGCAGGAGGATAGGTTCCTACGAGCAGTACTTC. It specifies CASRRIGSYEQYF.

This sequence joins TRBV27 and TRBJ2-5; TRBD1 matches 7 bases. The CDR3 loop spans 15 amino acids. The J segment lost 2 bases and the V segment lost 9 bases, leaving 12 bases of the junction unmatched. CDR1 MNHEY and CDR2 SMNVEV come from the germline V gene (reference sequence). Here the CDR3 reads CASKPWDSPQETQYF. DNA of the CDR3: TGTGCCAGTAAACCCTGGGACAGCCCTCAAGAGACCCAGTACTTC.

This clonotype was picked up many times. V usage is TRBV29-1 and J usage is TRBJ2-1; possibly TRBD2 for D (6 bases). V was trimmed by 4 bases and J by 6 bases, leaving 13 bases between them. The CDR3 sequence is 13 residues long. The germline V gene encodes CDR1 SQVTM and CDR2 ANQGSEA. DNA of the CDR3: TGCAGCGTTGGTATGGGACTCCTCAATGAGCAGTTCTTC. It encodes CSVGMGLLNEQFF.